This paragraph covers one T cell receptor (beta chain) sequence. The antigen remains unidentified. CDR1 is MGHRA and CDR2 is YSYEKL in the germline V gene. CDR3 length: 13 amino acids. V dropped 5 bases and J dropped 2 bases, with 9 bases sitting between them. The data were obtained in a study of cytomegalovirus exposure and HLA in healthy donors. Study results and caveats: Another analysis was done later, and it associated roughly 15,000 TCR beta sequences with HLA alleles at 0.05 false discovery rate. The records held CMV serostatus as the only immune exposure information. In a later analysis, TCR association rates varied by HLA locus: DRB1 most, HLA-C fewest.

With 60 Vbeta and 13 Jbeta primers, the PCR was carried out. The protocol was immunoSEQ multiplex PCR, while the TCRdb copy is restricted to in-frame clones and leaves out a portion. Seen here are about 130,000 clones, 70% to 85% observed once, and the top ten hold roughly 3%. This chain connects TRBV4-1 to TRBJ1-1; D perhaps matches TRBD1 (6 bases). The source of this sequence is a man aged 45-65 years in good health and CMV-seronegative. The sequencing sample was made of PBMCs. The CDR3 DNA sequence: TGCGCCAGCAGCATGGACAGCAACACTGAAGCTTTCTTT. Protein product: CASSMDSNTEAFF.